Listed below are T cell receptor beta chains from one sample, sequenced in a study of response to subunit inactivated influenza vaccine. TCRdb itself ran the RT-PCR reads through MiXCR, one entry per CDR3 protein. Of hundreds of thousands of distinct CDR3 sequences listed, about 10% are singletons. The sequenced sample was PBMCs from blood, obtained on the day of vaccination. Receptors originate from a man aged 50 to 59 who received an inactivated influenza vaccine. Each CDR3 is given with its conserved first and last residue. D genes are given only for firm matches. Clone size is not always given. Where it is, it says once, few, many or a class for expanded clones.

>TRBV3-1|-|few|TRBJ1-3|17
CASSEVHGSNPGNTIYF
TGTGCCAGCAGCGAAGTACACGGGTCGAACCCAGGAAACACCATATATTTT
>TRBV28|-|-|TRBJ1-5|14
CASSTPGENQPQHF
TGTGCCAGCAGCACCCCCGGGGAAAATCAGCCCCAGCATTTT
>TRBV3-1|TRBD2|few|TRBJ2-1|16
CASSQDRSPSGLLRFF
TGTGCCAGCAGCCAAGATCGTTCGCCTAGCGGACTTCTACGGTTCTTC
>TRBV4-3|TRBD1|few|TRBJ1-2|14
CASSQSQGVGGYTF
TGCGCCAGCAGCCAATCCCAGGGGGTGGGTGGCTACACCTTC
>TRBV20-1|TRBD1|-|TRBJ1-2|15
CSARDYGQGNDGYTF
TGCAGTGCTAGAGATTACGGACAGGGGAATGATGGCTACACCTTC
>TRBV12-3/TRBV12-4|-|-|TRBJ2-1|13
CASSRTPSREQFF
TGTGCCAGCAGCAGGACCCCCTCGCGGGAGCAGTTCTTC
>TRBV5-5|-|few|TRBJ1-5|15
CASSGFGGLNQPQHF
TGTGCCAGCAGTGGGTTCGGCGGTCTCAATCAGCCCCAGCATTTT
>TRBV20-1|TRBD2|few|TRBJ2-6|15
CSAGGGSSWANVLTF
TGCAGTGCCGGGGGGGGAAGTTCCTGGGCCAACGTCCTGACTTTC
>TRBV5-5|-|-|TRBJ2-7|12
CASSLQDYEQYF
TGTGCCAGCAGCTTGCAGGACTACGAGCAGTACTTC
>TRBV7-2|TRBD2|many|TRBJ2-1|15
CASTVPGLAYNEQFF
TGTGCCAGCACCGTACCGGGACTAGCTTACAATGAGCAGTTCTTC
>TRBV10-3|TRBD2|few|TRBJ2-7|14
CAISGTSGRGEQYF
TGTGCCATCAGTGGGACTAGCGGGAGGGGTGAGCAGTACTTC
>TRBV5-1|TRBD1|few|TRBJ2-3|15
CASSRDRGLIDTQYF
TGCGCCAGCAGCCGGGACAGGGGGCTTATAGATACGCAGTATTTT
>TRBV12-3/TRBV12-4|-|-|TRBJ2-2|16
CASSQPLSLRVGELVF
TGTGCCAGCAGTCAACCCCTTTCCCTTCGAGTCGGGGAGCTGGTTTTT
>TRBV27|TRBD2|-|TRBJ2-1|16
CASSLLGGGPYNEQFF
TGTGCCAGCAGTTTATTGGGGGGAGGGCCCTACAATGAGCAGTTCTTC
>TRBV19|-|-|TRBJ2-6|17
CASSIGGLNSGANVLTF
TGTGCCAGTAGTATTGGAGGACTGAACTCTGGGGCCAACGTCCTGACTTTC
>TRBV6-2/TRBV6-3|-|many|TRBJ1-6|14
CASRLDVPNSPLHF
TGTGCCAGCAGACTGGACGTTCCTAATTCACCCCTCCACTTT
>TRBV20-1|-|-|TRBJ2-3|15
CSATRPQIWSDTQYF
TGCAGCGCCACACGACCCCAGATTTGGTCAGATACGCAGTATTTT
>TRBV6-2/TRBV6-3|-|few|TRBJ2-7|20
CASSSGHSGPISRVFYEQYF
TGTGCCAGCAGTTCGGGTCATTCGGGGCCGATATCTCGGGTTTTCTACGAGCAGTACTTC
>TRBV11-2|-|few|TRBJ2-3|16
CASSLEQGPSTDTQYF
TGTGCCAGCAGCTTAGAACAGGGTCCTAGCACAGATACGCAGTATTTT
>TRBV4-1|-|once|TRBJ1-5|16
CASSQDREYSNQPQHF
TGCGCCAGCAGCCAAGATAGGGAGTATAGCAATCAGCCCCAGCATTTT
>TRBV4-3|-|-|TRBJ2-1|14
CASSQNGAYNEQFF
TGCGCCAGCAGCCAAAACGGGGCCTACAATGAGCAGTTCTTC
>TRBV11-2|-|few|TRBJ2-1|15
CASSLDAAGGNEQFF
TGTGCCAGCAGCTTAGATGCGGCAGGGGGGAATGAGCAGTTCTTC
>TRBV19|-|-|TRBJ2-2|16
CASSIPGRTNTGELFF
TGTGCCAGTAGTATACCGGGCAGGACGAACACCGGGGAGCTGTTTTTT
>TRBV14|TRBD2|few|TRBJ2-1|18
CASSRDGTSGRAYNEQFF
TGTGCCAGCAGCAGAGATGGGACTAGCGGGAGGGCCTACAATGAGCAGTTCTTC
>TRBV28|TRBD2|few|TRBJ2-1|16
CASHKPAGGTYNEQFF
TGTGCCAGCCACAAACCCGCGGGGGGAACCTACAATGAGCAGTTCTTC
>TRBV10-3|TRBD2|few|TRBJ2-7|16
CAISESLSGGTYEQYF
TGTGCCATCAGTGAGTCCCTGAGCGGGGGAACCTACGAGCAGTACTTC
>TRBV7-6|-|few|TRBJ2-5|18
CASSLTLLSGPEGETQYF
TGTGCCAGCAGCCTTACCCTTCTTAGCGGCCCGGAGGGAGAGACCCAGTACTTC
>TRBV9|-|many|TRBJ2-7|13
CASSPRDSYEQYF
TGTGCCAGCAGCCCGCGGGACAGCTACGAGCAGTACTTC
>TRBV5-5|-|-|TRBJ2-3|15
CASSPPIIGTDTQYF
TGTGCCAGCAGCCCCCCTATCATAGGCACAGATACGCAGTATTTT
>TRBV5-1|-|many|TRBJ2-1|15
CASSLDGGSYNEQFF
TGCGCCAGCAGCTTGGACGGGGGCTCCTACAATGAGCAGTTCTTC
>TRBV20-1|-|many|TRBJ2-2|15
CSARDLRSGAGELFF
TGCAGTGCTAGAGATCTTCGGTCGGGGGCCGGGGAGCTGTTTTTT
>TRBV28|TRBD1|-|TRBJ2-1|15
CASSPRQGRYNEQFF
TGTGCCAGCAGCCCAAGACAGGGACGTTACAATGAGCAGTTCTTC
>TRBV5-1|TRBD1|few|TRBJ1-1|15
CASSLRTGGEPEAFF
TGCGCCAGCAGCCTAAGGACAGGGGGCGAGCCTGAAGCTTTCTTT
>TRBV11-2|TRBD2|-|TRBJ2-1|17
CASSSGPSGGFYNEQFF
TGTGCCAGCAGCTCAGGCCCTTCGGGAGGGTTCTACAATGAGCAGTTCTTC
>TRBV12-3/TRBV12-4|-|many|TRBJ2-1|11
CASRPYNEQFF
TGTGCCAGCCGCCCCTACAATGAGCAGTTCTTC
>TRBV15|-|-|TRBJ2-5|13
CATSPTGIETQYF
TGTGCCACCTCCCCAACCGGGATAGAGACCCAGTACTTC
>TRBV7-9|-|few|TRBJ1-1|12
CASSKWTEEAFF
TGTGCCAGCAGCAAGTGGACGGAAGAAGCTTTCTTT
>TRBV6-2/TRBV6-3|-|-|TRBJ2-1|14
CASSYVLVTNEQFF
TGTGCCAGCAGTTACGTACTAGTTACCAATGAGCAGTTCTTC
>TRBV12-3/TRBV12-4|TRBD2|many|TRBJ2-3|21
CASSLNPRLAGGLSRTDTQYF
TGTGCCAGCAGTTTAAACCCCCGACTAGCGGGAGGTTTATCTCGCACAGATACGCAGTATTTT
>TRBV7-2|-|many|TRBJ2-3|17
CASSLGRPTPRSDTQYF
TGTGCCAGCAGCTTAGGCAGGCCAACACCCCGAAGTGATACGCAGTATTTT
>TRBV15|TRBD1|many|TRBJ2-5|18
CATSAGQGVFQFQETQYF
TGTGCCACCAGCGCAGGACAGGGGGTTTTCCAGTTTCAAGAGACCCAGTACTTC
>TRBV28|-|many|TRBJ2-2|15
CASSLGGVDTGELFF
TGTGCCAGCAGTTTGGGGGGAGTGGACACCGGGGAGCTGTTTTTT
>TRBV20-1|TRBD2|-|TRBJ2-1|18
CSAAYPGLADPSYNEQFF
TGCAGTGCCGCATATCCGGGACTAGCGGACCCTTCCTACAATGAGCAGTTCTTC
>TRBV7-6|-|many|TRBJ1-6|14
CASSLASNNSPLHF
TGTGCCAGCAGCTTAGCATCGAATAATTCACCCCTCCACTTT
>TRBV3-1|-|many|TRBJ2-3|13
CASSPHGADTQYF
TGTGCCAGCAGCCCACACGGGGCAGATACGCAGTATTTT
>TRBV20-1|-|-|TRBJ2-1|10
CSARLWEQFF
TGCAGTGCTAGGTTATGGGAGCAGTTCTTC